The clone carrying this T cell receptor beta chain was seen once. Its matching antigen is unknown. This sample is drawn from a study of OX40 agonist ivuxolimab in advanced cancers. Regarding the study as a whole: At 0.1 to 3.0 mg/kg, CD4+ and CD8+ blood T cells expanded clonally by week 6.

Method: immunoSEQ multiplex PCR; TCRdb's copy keeps in-frame clones and lacks some. Among tens of thousands of clones listed, approximately 80% were seen once. Trimming pared 6 bases from V and 7 bases from J, leaving 21 bases between. Looked up from germline, CDR1 is SGHTA and CDR2 is FQGNSA. The CDR3 runs 15 residues. The starting material was CD4+ or CD8+ T cells sorted from blood, obtained in a trial of the OX40 agonist ivuxolimab. This clonotype originated in an adult with an advanced solid tumor such as melanoma, head and neck, liver or kidney cancer. The chain combines TRBV7-2 with TRBJ1-1; D perhaps matches TRBD1 (5 bases). Written as DNA, the CDR3 is TGTGCCAGCAGATCAGTCGGGTCGGGAGGGGTTGAAGCTTTCTTT. As protein: CASRSVGSGGVEAFF.